What follows describes a single T cell receptor (beta chain). The CDR3 has 13 amino acids. Per germline, CDR1 SNHLY and CDR2 FYNNEI. J was trimmed by 7 bases and V by 4 bases; bases with no gene match: 3. The record originates from a study of blood T cell repertoires in COVID-19. Clones were sequenced by immunoSEQ multiplex PCR, and TCRdb holds only the in-frame ones, with some missing. Here the sample spans fewer than 350,000 clones, 90% being singletons. This receptor was identified in a woman in her 30s with COVID-19, enrolled during active disease. The V gene is TRBV2, the J gene TRBJ1-2; 10 bases agree with TRBD1. Sequencing input: peripheral blood. The CDR3 spells CASSVDRGGGYTF. In DNA, the CDR3 is TGTGCCAGCAGTGTGGACAGGGGGGGTGGCTACACCTTC.